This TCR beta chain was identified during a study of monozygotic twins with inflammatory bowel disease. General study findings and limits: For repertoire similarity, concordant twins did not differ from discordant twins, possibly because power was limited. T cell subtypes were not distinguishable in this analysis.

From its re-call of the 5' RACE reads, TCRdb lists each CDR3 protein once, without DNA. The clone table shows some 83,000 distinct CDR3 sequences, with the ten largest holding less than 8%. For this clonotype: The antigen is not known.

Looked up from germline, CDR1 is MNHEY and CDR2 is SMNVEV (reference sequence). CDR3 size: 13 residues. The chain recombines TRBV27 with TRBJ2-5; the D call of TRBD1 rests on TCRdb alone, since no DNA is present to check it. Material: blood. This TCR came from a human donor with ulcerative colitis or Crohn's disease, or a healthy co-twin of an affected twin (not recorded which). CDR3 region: CASQGGGQETQYF.